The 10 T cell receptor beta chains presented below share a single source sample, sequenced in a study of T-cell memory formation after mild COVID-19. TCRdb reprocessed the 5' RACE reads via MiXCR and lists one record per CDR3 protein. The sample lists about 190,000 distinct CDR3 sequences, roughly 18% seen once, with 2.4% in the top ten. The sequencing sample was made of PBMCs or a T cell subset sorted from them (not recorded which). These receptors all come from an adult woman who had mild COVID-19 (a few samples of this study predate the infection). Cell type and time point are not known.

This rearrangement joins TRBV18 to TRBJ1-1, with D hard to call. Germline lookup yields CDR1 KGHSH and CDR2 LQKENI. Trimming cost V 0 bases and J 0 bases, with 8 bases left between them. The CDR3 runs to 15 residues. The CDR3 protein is CASSPPSSMNTEAFF. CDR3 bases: TGTGCCAGCTCACCACCTTCATCAATGAACACTGAAGCTTTCTTT.

Written as DNA, the CDR3 is TGTGCCTGGAGTTCGACTAGCGGGATCTACGAGCAGTACTTC. Amino acids: CAWSSTSGIYEQYF. V and J are TRBV30 and TRBJ2-7; 11 positions match TRBD2. V lost 2 bases, J lost 3 bases, and 3 bases stayed unmatched. Germline CDR1 and CDR2: GTSNPN and SVGIG (reference sequence). The CDR3 is made up of 14 amino acids.

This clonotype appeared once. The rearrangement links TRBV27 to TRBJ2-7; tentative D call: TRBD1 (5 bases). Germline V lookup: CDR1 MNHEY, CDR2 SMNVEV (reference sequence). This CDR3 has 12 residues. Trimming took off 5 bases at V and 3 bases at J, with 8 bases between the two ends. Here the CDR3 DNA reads TGTGCCAGCAGTCTGACAGTCTACGAGCAGTACTTC. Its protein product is CASSLTVYEQYF.

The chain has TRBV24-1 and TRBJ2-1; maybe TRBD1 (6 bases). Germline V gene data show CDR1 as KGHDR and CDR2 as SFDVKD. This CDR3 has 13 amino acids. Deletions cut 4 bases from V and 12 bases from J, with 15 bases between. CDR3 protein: CATSDYYRVGQFF. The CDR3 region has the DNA TGTGCCACCAGTGACTACTACAGGGTGGGGCAGTTCTTC.

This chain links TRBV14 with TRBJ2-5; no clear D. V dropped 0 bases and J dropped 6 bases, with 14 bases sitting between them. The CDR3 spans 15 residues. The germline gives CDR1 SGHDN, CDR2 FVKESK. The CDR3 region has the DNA TGTGCCAGCAGCCAAGACGGATCAGGATTTAAGACCCAGTACTTC. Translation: CASSQDGSGFKTQYF.

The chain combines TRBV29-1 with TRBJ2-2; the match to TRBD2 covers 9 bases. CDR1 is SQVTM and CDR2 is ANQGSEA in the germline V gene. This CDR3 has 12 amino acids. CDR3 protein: CVGGRATGELFF. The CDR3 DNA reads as TGCGTAGGCGGGAGGGCCACCGGGGAGCTGTTTTTT.

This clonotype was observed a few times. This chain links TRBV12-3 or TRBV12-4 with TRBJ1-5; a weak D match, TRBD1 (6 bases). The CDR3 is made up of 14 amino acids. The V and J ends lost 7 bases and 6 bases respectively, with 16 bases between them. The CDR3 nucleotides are TGTGCCAGCAATACAGGGACTGAGCTTCAGCCCCAGCATTTT. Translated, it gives CASNTGTELQPQHF.

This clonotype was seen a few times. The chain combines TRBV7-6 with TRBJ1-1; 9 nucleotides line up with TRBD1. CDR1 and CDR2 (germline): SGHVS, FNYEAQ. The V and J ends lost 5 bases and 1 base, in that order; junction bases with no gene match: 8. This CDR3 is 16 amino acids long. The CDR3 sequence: CASSLIQGAWNTEAFF. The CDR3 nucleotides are TGTGCCAGCAGCCTCATACAGGGGGCTTGGAACACTGAAGCTTTCTTT.

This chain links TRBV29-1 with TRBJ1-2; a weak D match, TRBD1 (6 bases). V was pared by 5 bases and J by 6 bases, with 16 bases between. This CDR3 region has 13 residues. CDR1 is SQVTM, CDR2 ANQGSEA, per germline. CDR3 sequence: CSVLGGQGNGYTF. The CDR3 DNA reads TGCAGCGTTTTAGGGGGTCAGGGAAATGGCTACACCTTC.

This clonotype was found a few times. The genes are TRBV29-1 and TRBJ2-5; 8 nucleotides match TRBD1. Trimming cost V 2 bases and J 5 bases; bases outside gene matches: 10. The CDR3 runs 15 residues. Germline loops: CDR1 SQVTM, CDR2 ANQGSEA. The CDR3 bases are TGCAGCGTTGAACATTTCGACAGGGGAGGTGAGACCCAGTACTTC. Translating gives CSVEHFDRGGETQYF.